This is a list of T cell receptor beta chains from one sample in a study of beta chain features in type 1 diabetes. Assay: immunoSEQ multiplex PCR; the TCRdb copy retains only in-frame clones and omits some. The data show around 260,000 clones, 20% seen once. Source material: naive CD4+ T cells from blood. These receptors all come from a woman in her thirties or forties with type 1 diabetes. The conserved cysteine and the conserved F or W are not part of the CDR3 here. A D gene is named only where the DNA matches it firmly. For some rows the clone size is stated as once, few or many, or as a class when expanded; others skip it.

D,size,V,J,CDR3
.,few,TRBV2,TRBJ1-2,ASRIQGNYGYT
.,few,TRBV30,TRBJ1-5,AWSAEGSGPQH
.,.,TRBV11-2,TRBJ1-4,ASSPLGQSEKLF
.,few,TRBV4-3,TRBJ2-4,ASSATPSAGKNIQY
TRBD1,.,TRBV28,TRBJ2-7,ASSLPGQGYEQY
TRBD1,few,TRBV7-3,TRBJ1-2,ASSLTGASGYT
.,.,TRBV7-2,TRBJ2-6,ASSFDSPGANVLT
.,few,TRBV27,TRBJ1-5,ASSLVARNQPQH
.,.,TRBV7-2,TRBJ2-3,ASSPSRVASTDTQY
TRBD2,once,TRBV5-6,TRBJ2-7,ASSLTSGSGEQY
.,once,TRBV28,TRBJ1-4,ASILNEKLF
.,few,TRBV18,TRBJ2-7,ASSRGGDEQY
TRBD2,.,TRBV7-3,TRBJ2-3,ASTPGLAGDSDTQY
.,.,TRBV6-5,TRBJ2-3,ASSYSGTATDTQY
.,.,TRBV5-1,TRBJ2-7,ASSPLTRRDEQY
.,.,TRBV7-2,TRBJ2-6,ASSSQGPGANVLT
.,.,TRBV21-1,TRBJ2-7,ASSKFESQLGRSSYEQY
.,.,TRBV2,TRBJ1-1,ASSTTGDTEAF
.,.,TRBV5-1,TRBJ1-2,ASSLGGRGNYGYT
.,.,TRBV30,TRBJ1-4,AWSAHRDKLF
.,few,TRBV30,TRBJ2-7,AWSDLSTTPRY
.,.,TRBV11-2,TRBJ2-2,ASSLNTGELF
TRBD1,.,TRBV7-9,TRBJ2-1,ASSLDWTGQSYNEQF
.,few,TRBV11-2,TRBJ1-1,ASSSYREQTEAF
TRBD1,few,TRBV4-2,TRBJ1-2,ASSREDRGYT
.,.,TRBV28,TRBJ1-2,ASIPGTGTYGYT
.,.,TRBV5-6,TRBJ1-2,ASSLNAILNYGYT
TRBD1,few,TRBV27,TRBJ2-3,ASSLGQGSDTQY
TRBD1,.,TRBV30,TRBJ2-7,ACEQGARREQY
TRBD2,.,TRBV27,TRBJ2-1,ASSPGGRALGTNEQF
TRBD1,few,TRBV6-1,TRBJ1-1,ASRPLDRDTEAF
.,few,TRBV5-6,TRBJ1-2,ASSLALRSLHGYT
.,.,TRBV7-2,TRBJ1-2,ASSPRGGYGYT
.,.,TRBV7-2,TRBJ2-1,ASSLPTSRNEQF
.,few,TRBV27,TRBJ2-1,ASSFEARGNEQF
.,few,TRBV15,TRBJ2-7,ATSPQDGPLYEQY
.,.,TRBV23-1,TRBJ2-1,ASSQYRARNSYNEQF
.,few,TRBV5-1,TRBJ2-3,ASSLQWEADTQY
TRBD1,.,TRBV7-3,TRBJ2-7,ASSLGGQGPLDEQY
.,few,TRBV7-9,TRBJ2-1,ASSFPSGSHNEQF
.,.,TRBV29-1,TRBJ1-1,STAGNTEAF
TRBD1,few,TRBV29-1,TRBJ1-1,SVAGTGGGSEAF
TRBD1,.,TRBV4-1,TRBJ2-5,ASSQDREETQY
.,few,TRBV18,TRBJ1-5,ASSPQDSNQPQH
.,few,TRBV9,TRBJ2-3,ASSNARATDTQY
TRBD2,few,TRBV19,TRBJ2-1,ASSPRTSGNYEQF
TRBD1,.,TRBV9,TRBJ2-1,ASSVAGRDRESGSYNEQF
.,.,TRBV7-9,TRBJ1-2,ASSFTGREAGYT
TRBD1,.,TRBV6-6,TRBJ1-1,ASSFRDRANTEAF
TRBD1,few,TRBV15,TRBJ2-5,ATSRGNVQGGETQY
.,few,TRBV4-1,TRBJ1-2,ASSQNPFSIGYT
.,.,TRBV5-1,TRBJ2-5,ASSLEGQETQY
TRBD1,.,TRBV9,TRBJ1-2,ASSRRDRDGYT
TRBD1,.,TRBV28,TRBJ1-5,ASSPGTGGDQPQH
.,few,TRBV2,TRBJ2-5,ASSDLGAFGNEETQY